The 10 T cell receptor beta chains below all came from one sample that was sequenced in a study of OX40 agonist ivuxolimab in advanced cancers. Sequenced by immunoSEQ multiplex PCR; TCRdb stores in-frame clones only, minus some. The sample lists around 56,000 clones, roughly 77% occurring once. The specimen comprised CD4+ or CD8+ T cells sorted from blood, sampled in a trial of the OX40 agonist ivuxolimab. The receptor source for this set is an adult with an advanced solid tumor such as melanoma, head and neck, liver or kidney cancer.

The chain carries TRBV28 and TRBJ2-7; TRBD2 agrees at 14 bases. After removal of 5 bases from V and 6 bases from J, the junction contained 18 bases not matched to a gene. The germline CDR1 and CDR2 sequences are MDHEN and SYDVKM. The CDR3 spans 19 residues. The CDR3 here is CASSPLSPGLAGVVSEQYF. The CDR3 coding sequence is TGTGCCAGCAGTCCCCTTAGTCCGGGACTAGCGGGAGTGGTAAGCGAGCAGTACTTC.

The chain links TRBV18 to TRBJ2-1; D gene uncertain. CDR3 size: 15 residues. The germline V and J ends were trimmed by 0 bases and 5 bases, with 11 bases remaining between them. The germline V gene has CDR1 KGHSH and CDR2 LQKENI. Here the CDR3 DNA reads TGTGCCAGCTCACCACCGGGATTTCTGAACAATGAGCAGTTCTTC. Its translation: CASSPPGFLNNEQFF. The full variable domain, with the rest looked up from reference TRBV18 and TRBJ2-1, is NAGVMQNPRHLVRRRGQEARLRCSPMKGHSHVYWYRQLPEEGLKFMVYLQKENIIDESGMPKERFSAEFPKEGPSILRIQQVVRGDSAAYFCASSPPGFLNNEQFFGPGTRLTVL.

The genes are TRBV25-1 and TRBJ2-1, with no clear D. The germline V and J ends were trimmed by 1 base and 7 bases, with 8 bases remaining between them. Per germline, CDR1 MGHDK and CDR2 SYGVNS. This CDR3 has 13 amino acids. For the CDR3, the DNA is TGTGCCAGCAGTGAATTTTTGCGGAATGAGCAGTTCTTC. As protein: CASSEFLRNEQFF.

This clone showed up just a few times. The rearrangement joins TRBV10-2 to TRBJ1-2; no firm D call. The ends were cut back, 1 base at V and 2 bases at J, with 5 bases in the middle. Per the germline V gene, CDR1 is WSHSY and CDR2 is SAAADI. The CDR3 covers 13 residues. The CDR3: CASSEFGNYGYTF. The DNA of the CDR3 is TGCGCCAGCAGTGAGTTCGGAAACTATGGCTACACCTTC.

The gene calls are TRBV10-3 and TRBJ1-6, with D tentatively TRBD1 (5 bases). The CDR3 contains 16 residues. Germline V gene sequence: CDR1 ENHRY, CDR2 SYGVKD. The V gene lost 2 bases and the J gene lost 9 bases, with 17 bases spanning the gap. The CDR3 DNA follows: TGTGCCATCAGTGAGATGACAAGCCCGGGGCGTTCACCCCTCCACTTT. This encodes CAISEMTSPGRSPLHF.

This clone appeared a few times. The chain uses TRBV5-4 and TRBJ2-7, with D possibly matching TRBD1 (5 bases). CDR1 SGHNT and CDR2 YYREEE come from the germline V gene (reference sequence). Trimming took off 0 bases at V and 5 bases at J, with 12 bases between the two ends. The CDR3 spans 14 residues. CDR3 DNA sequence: TGTGCCAGCAGCTTGGGCCCAGGGAAAAACGAGCAGTACTTC. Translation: CASSLGPGKNEQYF.

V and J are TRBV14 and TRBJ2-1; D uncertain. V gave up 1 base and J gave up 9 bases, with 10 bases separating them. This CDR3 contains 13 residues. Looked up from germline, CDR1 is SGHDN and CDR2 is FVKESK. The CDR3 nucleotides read TGTGCCAGCAGCCAAGCCCACGGCGGTGAGCAGTTCTTC. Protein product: CASSQAHGGEQFF.

This CDR3 is CATRGNTYTDTQYF. For the CDR3, the DNA is TGTGCCACCCGGGGAAATACATACACAGATACGCAGTATTTT. The chain is built from TRBV19 and TRBJ2-3; D is perhaps TRBD2 (5 bases). This CDR3 is built from 14 residues. V shed 10 bases and J shed 2 bases, with 16 bases lying between them. Germline V CDR1 and CDR2: LNHDA, SQIVND (reference sequence).

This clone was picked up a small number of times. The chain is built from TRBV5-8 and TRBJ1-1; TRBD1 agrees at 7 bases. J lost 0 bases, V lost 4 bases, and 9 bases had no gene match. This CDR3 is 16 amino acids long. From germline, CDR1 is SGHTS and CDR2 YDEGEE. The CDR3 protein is CASSRGSDRVNTEAFF. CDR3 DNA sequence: TGTGCCAGCAGCCGGGGGAGCGACAGGGTGAACACTGAAGCTTTCTTT.

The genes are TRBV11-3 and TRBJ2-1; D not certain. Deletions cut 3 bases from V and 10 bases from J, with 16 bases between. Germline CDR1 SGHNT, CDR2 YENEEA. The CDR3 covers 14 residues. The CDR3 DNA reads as TGTGCCAGCAGCTTGGGAAGCCCGCGGAGCGAGCAGTTCTTC. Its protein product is CASSLGSPRSEQFF.